The 29 T cell receptor beta chains reported below all come from one sample, sequenced in a study of glioma-infiltrating T cells. Using RNA template, CDR3s of TCR alpha and beta were amplified with iRepertoire arm-PCR. TCRdb itself ran the multiplex PCR reads through MiXCR, one entry per CDR3 protein. Among 300,000 to 450,000 distinct CDR3 sequences listed, around 45% were seen once. Sequences were obtained from glioma tissue, nonneoplastic brain tissue, or PBMCs (not recorded which). The receptors here all came from a human donor with low-grade glioma or glioblastoma, undergoing nonglioma brain surgery, or in good health (not recorded which).

The V gene is TRBV15, the J gene TRBJ1-4; unclear D gene. This CDR3 region has 18 residues. The V gene's germline CDR1 is LNHNV and CDR2 YYDKDF (reference sequence). V was cut by 0 bases and J by 5 bases, with 19 bases left in between. CDR3 sequence: CATSRDQLNRILNEKLFF. DNA of the CDR3: TGTGCCACCAGCAGAGATCAACTAAACAGAATCTTAAATGAAAAACTGTTTTTT.

V gene TRBV7-6 combines with J gene TRBJ1-1, with 7 nucleotides matching TRBD1. Trimming removed 5 bases from V and 1 base from J; junction bases left unmatched: 4. The CDR3 consists of 14 residues. Germline CDR1 is SGHVS and CDR2 is FNYEAQ. In nucleotides, the CDR3 is TGTGCCAGCAGCCCTCGACAGGGGAACACTGAAGCTTTCTTT. Protein product: CASSPRQGNTEAFF.

There are a few counts of this clonotype. This rearrangement joins TRBV28 to TRBJ1-4, with a tentative D call TRBD1 (5 bases). The length of the CDR3 is 15 residues. Looked up from germline, CDR1 is MDHEN and CDR2 is SYDVKM. Deletions cut 2 bases from V and 0 bases from J, with 7 bases between. This CDR3 reads CASSLGGSTNEKLFF. In DNA, the CDR3 is TGTGCCAGCAGTTTAGGGGGATCAACTAATGAAAAACTGTTTTTT.

This chain links TRBV6-2 or TRBV6-3 with TRBJ2-3; D is unclear. Germline CDR1 reads MNHEY; CDR2 reads SVGEGT. V gave up 2 bases and J gave up 1 base, with 7 bases separating them. The CDR3 runs to 14 residues. DNA of the CDR3: TGTGCCAGCAGTTACCCCCCGGGCACAGATACGCAGTATTTT. It translates to CASSYPPGTDTQYF.

This clonotype has just a few counts. The CDR3 bases are TGTGCCAGCAGCCCCCAAACTTTCAGACAGGGGGCTTACGAGCAGTACTTC. Residues: CASSPQTFRQGAYEQYF. The V and J genes are TRBV7-9 and TRBJ2-7; 10 nucleotides match TRBD1. CDR3 length: 17 amino acids. Germline V gene sequence: CDR1 SEHNR, CDR2 FQNEAQ (reference sequence). The ends lost 5 bases at V and 4 bases at J; junction bases unmatched: 14. The whole variable domain, filled in from reference TRBV7-9 and TRBJ2-7, reads DTGVSQNPRHKITKRGQNVTFRCDPISEHNRLYWYRQTLGQGPEFLTYFQNEAQLEKSRLLSDRFSAERPKGSFSTLEIQRTEQGDSAMYLCASSPQTFRQGAYEQYFGPGTRLTVT.

To note about this clonotype: This may stem from a read error, because a much larger clone lies one nucleotide away. The chain combines TRBV6-1 with TRBJ1-3; D uncertain. The germline V gene has CDR1 MNHNS and CDR2 SASEGT. This CDR3 region has 15 residues. Trimming took off 5 bases at V and 0 bases at J, with 11 bases between the two ends. The CDR3 reads CASSPPEFSGNTIYF. The CDR3 coding sequence is TGTGCCAGCAGTCCCCCCGAGTTCTCTGGAAACACCATATATTTT.

The chain joins TRBV4-3 to TRBJ2-3; maybe TRBD2 (5 bases). The CDR3 runs to 16 residues. V was cut by 2 bases and J by 3 bases, with 15 bases left in between. CDR1 and CDR2 (germline): LGHNA, YSLEER. The CDR3 loop reads CASSQRGGVTTDTQYF. The CDR3 nucleotides read TGCGCCAGCAGCCAACGCGGAGGAGTGACGACAGATACGCAGTATTTT.

This chain uses TRBV6-2 or TRBV6-3 with TRBJ1-5; possible D gene TRBD1, 5 bases. With 8 bases removed from V and 0 bases from J, the gap between germline ends came to 17 bases. Germline loops: CDR1 MNHEY, CDR2 SVGEGT. This CDR3 contains 16 residues. The CDR3 protein is CASLGEGIYSNQPQHF. In DNA, the CDR3 is TGTGCCAGCCTAGGGGAGGGGATCTATAGCAATCAGCCCCAGCATTTT.

This clonotype came up many times. The rearrangement links TRBV6-1 to TRBJ2-3, with D possibly matching TRBD2 (5 bases). Trimming removed 6 bases from V and 0 bases from J, with 13 bases in between. This CDR3 has 15 amino acids. Germline values: CDR1 MNHNS, CDR2 SASEGT. The CDR3 reads CASRSSSLSTDTQYF. CDR3 coding DNA: TGTGCCAGCAGGTCATCTAGCCTGAGCACAGATACGCAGTATTTT.

The chain uses TRBV28 and TRBJ2-1; 11 positions match TRBD2. The CDR3 covers 17 residues. J lost 4 bases, V lost 1 base, and 6 bases had no gene match. Germline lookup yields CDR1 MDHEN and CDR2 SYDVKM. This CDR3 reads CASSLYLAGGPYNEQFF. CDR3 DNA: TGTGCCAGCAGTTTATACTTAGCGGGAGGGCCTTACAATGAGCAGTTCTTC.

As regards this clonotype: Possible read error: a much larger clone is one base away. The chain is built from TRBV28 and TRBJ1-2; 9 nucleotides align to TRBD1. The CDR3 extends over 14 amino acids. V gave up 7 bases and J gave up 5 bases; unmatched junction bases: 8. Germline CDR1 reads MDHEN; CDR2 reads SYDVKM. The CDR3 loop is CASIQGQGYYGYTF. The DNA of the CDR3 is TGTGCCAGCATCCAAGGACAGGGGTATTATGGCTACACCTTC.

For this clonotype: A much larger clone lies one base from this, so it may be a read error. This chain links TRBV6-2 or TRBV6-3 with TRBJ1-2; no definite D call. With 5 bases removed from V and 10 bases from J, the gap between germline ends came to 17 bases. The CDR3 runs 13 residues. The V gene's germline CDR1 is MNHEY and CDR2 SVGEGT. The CDR3 nucleotides read TGTGCCAGCAGTGCTGGCAGGAGAAGAGACTACACCTTC. Translated: CASSAGRRRDYTF.

This clonotype was seen repeatedly, ten times or more. The V gene is TRBV4-2, the J gene TRBJ1-1; D not resolved. The CDR3 has 14 residues. In germline, CDR1 is LGHNA, CDR2 YNFKEQ. Deletions cut 0 bases from V and 1 base from J, with 6 bases between. DNA of the CDR3: TGTGCCAGCAGCCAAGACGCCCCGAACACTGAAGCTTTCTTT. The encoded protein is CASSQDAPNTEAFF.

In the case of this clonotype: A clone one base away is much larger, so this may be a read error. CDR3 bases: TGTGCCAGCATCACGGGGGGCAGGTCCTACGGGCAGTACTTC. It encodes CASITGGRSYGQYF. The chain recombines TRBV6-2 or TRBV6-3 with TRBJ2-7; D might be TRBD2 (7 bases). CDR3 size: 14 residues. Germline CDR1 MNHEY, CDR2 SVGEGT.

The chain is built from TRBV7-2 and TRBJ2-1; D remains unclear. V dropped 5 bases and J dropped 9 bases, with 20 bases sitting between them. CDR1 and CDR2 from the germline V gene are SGHTA and FQGNSA. CDR3 length: 15 amino acids. For the CDR3, the DNA is TGTGCCAGCAGCCGCCAGACCCTTTTTAGCAGTGAGCAGTTCTTC. This sequence encodes CASSRQTLFSSEQFF.

With regard to this clonotype: A much larger clone differs by one base, so this may be a read error. The rearrangement joins TRBV27 to TRBJ2-7, with 7 bases matching TRBD2. Germline V gives CDR1 MNHEY, CDR2 SMNVEV (reference sequence). This CDR3 is built from 14 residues. The CDR3 sequence: CASSLGLGNYEQHF. The CDR3, as DNA: TGTGCCAGCAGTCTAGGACTAGGAAACTACGAGCAGCACTTC.

About this clonotype: Since a much larger clone is just one base distant, this may be a read error. The rearrangement joins TRBV27 to TRBJ1-5, with TRBD1 matching over 7 bases. This CDR3 has 14 amino acids. Germline V gene lookup returns CDR1 MNHEY and CDR2 SMNVEV (reference sequence). The CDR3 DNA reads TGTGCCAGCAGTTTAGGCAGGGGGGATCGGCCCCAGAATTTT. It specifies CASSLGRGDRPQNF.

This clonotype was found many times. This chain links TRBV6-2 or TRBV6-3 with TRBJ2-5; TRBD1 might be the D (6 bases). The CDR3 spans 13 residues. Trimming removed 8 bases from V and 7 bases from J, with 17 bases in between. Germline-derived CDR1 and CDR2 are MNHEY and SVGEGT. For the CDR3, the DNA is TGTGCCAGCGGCACAGGGTCGGTTGGGACCCAGTACTTC. The encoded protein is CASGTGSVGTQYF.

This clonotype was found a few times. Since a much larger clone is just one base distant, this may be a read error. Because it lacks the conserved phenylalanine or tryptophan at the end, this CDR3 is likely a read error. This chain links TRBV27 with TRBJ1-5; 10 bases are a match to TRBD1. CDR1 MNHEY and CDR2 SMNVEV come from the germline V gene (reference sequence). The CDR3 runs 15 residues. With 5 bases clipped from V and 2 bases from J, the junction kept 3 bases outside the gene matches. The DNA for the CDR3 is TGTGCCAGCAGTCTGACAGGGGGCGGCAATCAGCCCCAGCATTTA. Translated, it gives CASSLTGGGNQPQHL.

The chain joins TRBV28 to TRBJ2-3, with D uncertain. The germline V gene encodes CDR1 MDHEN and CDR2 SYDVKM. The V and J ends lost 8 bases and 0 bases respectively, with 12 bases between them. This CDR3 comprises 14 residues. CDR3 sequence: CASGEDQSTDTQYF. For the CDR3, the DNA is TGTGCCAGCGGTGAAGACCAGAGCACAGATACGCAGTATTTT.

This clonotype turned up a few times. This chain joins TRBV28 and TRBJ1-2; the D gene is possibly TRBD1 (6 bases). Germline V lookup: CDR1 MDHEN, CDR2 SYDVKM. The CDR3 spans 14 residues. V lost 5 bases to trimming and J lost 3 bases, with 13 bases between them. CDR3 region: CASSVQGTHYGYTF. For the CDR3, the DNA is TGTGCCAGCAGTGTCCAGGGGACCCACTATGGCTACACCTTC.

The rearrangement links TRBV27 to TRBJ2-1, with a possible D match to TRBD2 (6 bases). V lost 5 bases and J 7 bases, leaving 15 bases between the germline ends. The CDR3 contains 14 residues. Germline loops: CDR1 MNHEY, CDR2 SMNVEV (reference sequence). The chain's CDR3 is CASSPQTRWNEQFF. Here the CDR3 DNA reads TGTGCCAGCAGTCCGCAGACTAGATGGAATGAGCAGTTCTTC.

Many counts were recorded for this clonotype. The chain employs TRBV6-2 or TRBV6-3 and TRBJ2-4, with D perhaps matching TRBD1 (5 bases). V shed 6 bases and J shed 8 bases, with 11 bases lying between them. There are 12 residues in the CDR3. Germline-derived CDR1 and CDR2 are MNHEY and SVGEGT. This CDR3 reads CASSPGFDIQYF. Here the CDR3 DNA reads TGTGCCAGCAGCCCAGGGTTTGACATTCAGTACTTC.

This clonotype was counted a few times. The chain couples TRBV7-2 to TRBJ2-7; a possible D gene is TRBD1 (5 bases). V lost 1 base and J lost 3, with 13 bases in between. This CDR3 region has 15 residues. The V gene's germline CDR1 is SGHTA and CDR2 FQGNSA. CDR3 protein: CASSLGVVGVYEQYF. CDR3 sequence (DNA): TGTGCCAGCAGCTTAGGGGTGGTAGGGGTCTACGAGCAGTACTTC.

Notes on this clonotype: It may be a read error: a sequence one base away is much more abundant. The chain uses TRBV27 and TRBJ2-1, with 9 bases matching TRBD2. Trimming at V came to 5 bases and at J to 6 bases, leaving 11 bases not matched to a gene. Germline V CDR1 and CDR2: MNHEY, SMNVEV (reference sequence). This CDR3 has 16 residues. The DNA of the CDR3 is TGTGCCAGCAGTACTCTAGCGGGACATCTGCTCAATGAGCAGTTCTTC. It is translated as CASSTLAGHLLNEQFF.

On this clonotype itself: This sequence may be a read error, since a much larger clone differs from it by one base. The chain couples TRBV6-5 to TRBJ2-5; TRBD1 matches 9 bases. Trimming at V came to 5 bases and at J to 6 bases, leaving 10 bases not matched to a gene. The V gene's germline CDR1 is MNHEY and CDR2 SVGAGI. This CDR3 has 15 amino acids. CDR3 nucleotides: TGTGCCAGCAGTGTACCAATGGACAGGGGAAAGACCCAGTACTTC. Amino acid sequence: CASSVPMDRGKTQYF.

Comments on this clonotype: Just one base apart from a much larger clone, this may be a read error. CDR3 sequence (DNA): TGCAGTGCTAGAGGCATCGACAGGTGGCTAATCGATGAGCAGTTCTTC. Encoded protein: CSARGIDRWLIDEQFF. The rearrangement joins TRBV20-1 to TRBJ2-1, with TRBD1 as a possible D gene (6 bases). CDR3 size: 16 residues. Germline V gene sequence: CDR1 DFQATT, CDR2 SNEGSKA (reference sequence). V shed 1 base and J shed 8 bases, with 21 bases lying between them.

This clonotype was seen a handful of times. With a much larger clone just one base away, this may be a read error. This sequence joins TRBV28 and TRBJ1-1; TRBD1 is a possible D gene (5 bases). V was shortened by 7 bases and J by 4 bases, with 13 bases between the two germline ends. The germline CDR1 and CDR2 sequences are MDHEN and SYDVKM. The CDR3 contains 13 residues. The CDR3 is CASNSAGSTEAFF. As DNA, the CDR3 is TGTGCCAGCAACTCTGCAGGGAGCACTGAAGCTTTCTTT.

This clonotype is a singleton in its sample. Possible read error: a much larger clone is one base away. The V gene is TRBV6-2 or TRBV6-3, the J gene TRBJ1-2; D gene uncertain. The germline V gene has CDR1 MNHEY and CDR2 SVGEGT. V lost 6 bases and J 6 bases, leaving 11 bases between the germline ends. CDR3 size: 12 residues. The CDR3 here is CASRPRRHGYTF. The DNA for the CDR3 is TGTGCCAGCAGGCCCAGGAGACATGGCTACACCTTC.